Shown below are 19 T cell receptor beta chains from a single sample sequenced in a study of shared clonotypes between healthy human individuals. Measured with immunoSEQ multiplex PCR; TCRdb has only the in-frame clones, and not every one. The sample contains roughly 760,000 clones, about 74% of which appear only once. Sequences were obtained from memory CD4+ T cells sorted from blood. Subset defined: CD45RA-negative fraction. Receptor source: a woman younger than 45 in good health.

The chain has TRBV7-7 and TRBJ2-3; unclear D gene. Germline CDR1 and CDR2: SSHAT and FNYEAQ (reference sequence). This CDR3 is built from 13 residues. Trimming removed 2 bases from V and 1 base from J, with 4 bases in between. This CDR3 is CASSLIRTDTQYF. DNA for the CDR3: TGTGCCAGCAGCTTAATCCGCACAGATACGCAGTATTTT.

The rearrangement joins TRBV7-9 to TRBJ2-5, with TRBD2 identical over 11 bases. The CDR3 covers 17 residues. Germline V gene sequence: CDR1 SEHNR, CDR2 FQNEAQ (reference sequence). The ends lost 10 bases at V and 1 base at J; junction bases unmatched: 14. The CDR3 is CATNFLAGGISQETQYF. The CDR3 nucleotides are TGTGCCACGAATTTTTTAGCGGGAGGGATATCCCAAGAGACCCAGTACTTC.

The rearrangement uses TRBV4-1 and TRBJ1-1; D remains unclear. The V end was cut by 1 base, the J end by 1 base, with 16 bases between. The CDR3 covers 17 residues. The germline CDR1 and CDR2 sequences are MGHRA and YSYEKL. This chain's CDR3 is CASSQAGFRYGNTEAFF. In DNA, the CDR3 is TGCGCCAGCAGCCAAGCGGGCTTTCGTTATGGGAACACTGAAGCTTTCTTT.

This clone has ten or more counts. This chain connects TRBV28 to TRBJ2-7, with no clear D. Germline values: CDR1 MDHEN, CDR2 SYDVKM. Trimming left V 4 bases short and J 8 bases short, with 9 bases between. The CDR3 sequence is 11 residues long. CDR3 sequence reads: CASSSTRQQYF. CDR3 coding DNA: TGTGCCAGCAGTTCTACAAGACAGCAGTACTTC.

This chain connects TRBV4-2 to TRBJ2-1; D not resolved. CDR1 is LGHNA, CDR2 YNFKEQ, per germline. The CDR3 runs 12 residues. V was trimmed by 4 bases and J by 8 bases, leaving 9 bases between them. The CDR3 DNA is TGTGCCAGCAGCCTCCGAGTCGATGAGCAGTTCTTC. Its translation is CASSLRVDEQFF.

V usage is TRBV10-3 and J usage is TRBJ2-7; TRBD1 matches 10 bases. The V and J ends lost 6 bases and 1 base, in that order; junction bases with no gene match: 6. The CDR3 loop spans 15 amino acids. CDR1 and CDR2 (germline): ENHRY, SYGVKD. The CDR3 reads CAIRGGTGDSYEQYF. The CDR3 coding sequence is TGTGCCATCAGAGGCGGGACAGGGGATTCCTACGAGCAGTACTTC.

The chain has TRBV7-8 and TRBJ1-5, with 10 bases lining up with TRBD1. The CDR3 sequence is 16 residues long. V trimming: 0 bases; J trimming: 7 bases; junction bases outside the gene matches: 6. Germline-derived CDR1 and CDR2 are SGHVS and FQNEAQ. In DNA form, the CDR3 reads TGTGCCAGCAGCTTAGCGAGGACAGGGGGAAGGCAGCCCCAGCATTTT. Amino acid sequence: CASSLARTGGRQPQHF.

The CDR3 loop reads CASSPGTRGLAQHF. CDR3 DNA sequence: TGTGCCAGTAGCCCCGGGACAAGGGGCTTGGCCCAGCATTTT. This chain uses TRBV19 with TRBJ1-5; tentatively, D is TRBD1 (6 bases). The ends were cut back, 6 bases at V and 11 bases at J, with 20 bases in the middle. Per germline, CDR1 LNHDA and CDR2 SQIVND (reference sequence). This CDR3 contains 14 residues.

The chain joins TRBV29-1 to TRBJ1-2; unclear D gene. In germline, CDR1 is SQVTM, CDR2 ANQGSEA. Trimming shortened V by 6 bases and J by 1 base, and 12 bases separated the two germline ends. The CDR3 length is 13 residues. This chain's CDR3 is CSVSNPYNYGYTF. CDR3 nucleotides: TGCAGCGTCTCGAACCCCTATAACTATGGCTACACCTTC.

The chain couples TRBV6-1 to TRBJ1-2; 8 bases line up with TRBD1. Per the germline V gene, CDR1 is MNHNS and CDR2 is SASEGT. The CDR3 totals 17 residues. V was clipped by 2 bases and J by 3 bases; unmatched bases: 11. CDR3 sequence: CASSEFIQGADDYGYTF. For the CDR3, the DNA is TGTGCCAGCAGTGAATTTATCCAGGGGGCGGATGACTATGGCTACACCTTC.

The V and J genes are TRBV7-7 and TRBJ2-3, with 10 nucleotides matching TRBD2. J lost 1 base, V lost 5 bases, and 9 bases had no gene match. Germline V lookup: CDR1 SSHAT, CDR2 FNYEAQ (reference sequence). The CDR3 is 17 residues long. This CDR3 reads CASSRGSGRAGTDTQYF. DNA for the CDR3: TGTGCCAGCAGCCGCGGGAGCGGGAGGGCCGGCACAGATACGCAGTATTTT.

In DNA form, the CDR3 reads TGTGCCAGCAGCCCACGGGGGAGGGAGGGGACTGAAGCTTTCTTT. Residues: CASSPRGREGTEAFF. The J gene is TRBJ1-1, the V gene TRBV7-9; possibly TRBD1 for D (5 bases). CDR1 is SEHNR and CDR2 is FQNEAQ in the germline V gene (reference sequence). The CDR3 loop spans 15 amino acids. Trimming pared 5 bases from V and 5 bases from J, leaving 18 bases between.

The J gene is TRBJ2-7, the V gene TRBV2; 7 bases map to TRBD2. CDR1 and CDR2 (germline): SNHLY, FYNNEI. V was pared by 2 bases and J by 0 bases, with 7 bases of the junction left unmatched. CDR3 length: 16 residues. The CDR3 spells CASSEIQAGRSYEQYF. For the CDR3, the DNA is TGTGCCAGCAGTGAAATTCAAGCGGGGCGCTCCTACGAGCAGTACTTC.

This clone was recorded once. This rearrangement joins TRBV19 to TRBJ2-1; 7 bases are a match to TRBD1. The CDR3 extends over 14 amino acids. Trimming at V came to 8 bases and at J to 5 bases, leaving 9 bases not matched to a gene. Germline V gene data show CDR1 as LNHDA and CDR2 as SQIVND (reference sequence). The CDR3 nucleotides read TGTGCCAGTCTAAACGGACAGGACAACAATGAGCAGTTCTTC. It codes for CASLNGQDNNEQFF.

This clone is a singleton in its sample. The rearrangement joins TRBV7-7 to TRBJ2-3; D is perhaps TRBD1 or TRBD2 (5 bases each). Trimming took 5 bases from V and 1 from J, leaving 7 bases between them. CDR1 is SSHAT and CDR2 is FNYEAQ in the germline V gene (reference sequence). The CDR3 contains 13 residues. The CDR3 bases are TGTGCCAGCAGCCGGGACGGCACAGATACGCAGTATTTT. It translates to CASSRDGTDTQYF.

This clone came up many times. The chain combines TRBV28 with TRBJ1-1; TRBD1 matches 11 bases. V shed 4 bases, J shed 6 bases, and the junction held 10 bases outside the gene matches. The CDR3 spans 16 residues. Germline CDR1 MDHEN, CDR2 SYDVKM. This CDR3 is CASSSGTGGGSPEAFF. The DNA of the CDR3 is TGTGCCAGCAGTTCCGGGACAGGGGGTGGGTCACCTGAAGCTTTCTTT.

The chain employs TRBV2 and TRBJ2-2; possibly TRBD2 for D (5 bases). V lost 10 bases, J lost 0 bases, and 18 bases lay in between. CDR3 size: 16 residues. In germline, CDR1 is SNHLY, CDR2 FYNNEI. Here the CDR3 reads CANSPGRGANTGELFF. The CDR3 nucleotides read TGTGCCAACAGCCCCGGTCGGGGTGCGAACACCGGGGAGCTGTTTTTT.

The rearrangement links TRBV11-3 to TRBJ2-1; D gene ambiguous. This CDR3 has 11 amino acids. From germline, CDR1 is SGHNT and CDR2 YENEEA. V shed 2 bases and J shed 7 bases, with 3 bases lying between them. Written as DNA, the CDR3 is TGTGCCAGCAGCTTAACTAATGAGCAGTTCTTC. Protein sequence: CASSLTNEQFF.

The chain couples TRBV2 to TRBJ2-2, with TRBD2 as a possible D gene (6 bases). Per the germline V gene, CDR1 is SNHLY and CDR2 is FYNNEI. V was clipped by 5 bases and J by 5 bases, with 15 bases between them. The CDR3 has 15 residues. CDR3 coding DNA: TGTGCCAGCAGTTACGGGAGTCAGGGAACCGGGGAGCTGTTTTTT. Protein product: CASSYGSQGTGELFF.